These T cell receptor beta chains were read from a single sample in a study of beta chain features in type 1 diabetes. Assay used: immunoSEQ multiplex PCR; TCRdb lists only in-frame clones, some missing. Among 300,000 or so clones, more than 13% were seen once, and the ten largest hold 0.015% to 0.02%. Sequenced sample: naive CD4+ T cells from blood. These receptor sequences come from a man aged 30 to 39 with type 1 diabetes. Both conserved end residues are part of each CDR3. Fields, in order: clone size, J gene, CDR3 length, D gene, V gene, CDR3 DNA, CDR3 protein. D genes are given only for firm matches. For some rows the clone size is stated as once, few or many, or as a class when expanded; others skip it.

>few|TRBJ2-2|15|NA|TRBV27
TGTGCCAGCAGTTTATCCCCAGGGAACACCGGGGAGCTGTTTTTT
CASSLSPGNTGELFF
>NA|TRBJ2-1|15|TRBD1|TRBV5-4
TGTGCCAGCAGCACGGGACAGGGTGCCTACAATGAGCAGTTCTTC
CASSTGQGAYNEQFF
>few|TRBJ2-5|14|NA|TRBV11-2
TGTGCCAGCAGCTCTAGGGGAAGCCGGGAGACCCAGTACTTC
CASSSRGSRETQYF
>few|TRBJ2-1|14|NA|TRBV7-9
TGTGCCAGCAGCTCAGAACAGGGAGTCAGAGAGCAGTTCTTC
CASSSEQGVREQFF
>few|TRBJ1-2|16|TRBD1|TRBV25-1
TGTGCCAGCAGTAAGTGGTCAGGGGGCATCGACTATGGCTACACCTTC
CASSKWSGGIDYGYTF
>few|TRBJ2-1|13|NA|TRBV29-1
TGCAGCGTTGTAGGTCAGGGGATCAATGAGCAGTTCTTC
CSVVGQGINEQFF
>NA|TRBJ2-1|16|TRBD1|TRBV5-1
TGCGCCAGCAGCTGGGGACAGGGAGCGATCTACAATGAGCAGTTCTTC
CASSWGQGAIYNEQFF
>NA|TRBJ2-4|16|TRBD2|TRBV4-3
TGCGCCAGCAGCCAAGGCACGGGAGGAGCCAAAAACATTCAGTACTTC
CASSQGTGGAKNIQYF
>few|TRBJ2-1|14|TRBD2|TRBV28
TGTGCCAGCAGCTTAGCGGGAGGGCCGGATGAGCAGTTCTTC
CASSLAGGPDEQFF
>NA|TRBJ1-5|14|TRBD1|TRBV28
TGTGCCAGCAAAGACAGGGCCTCTCGTCAGCCCCAGCATTTT
CASKDRASRQPQHF
>few|TRBJ2-1|17|NA|TRBV4-1
TGCGCCAGCAGCCAAGAACTGCGGCGGGATTCGAACAATGAGCAGTTCTTC
CASSQELRRDSNNEQFF
>NA|TRBJ2-7|18|NA|TRBV28
TGTGCCAGCAGATTAGGGACAGGGGGAACTAGCGGGGTGGACGAGCAGTACTTC
CASRLGTGGTSGVDEQYF
>once|TRBJ1-1|12|TRBD1|TRBV28
TGTGCCAGCCACACAGGGGTACTTGGAGCTTTCTTT
CASHTGVLGAFF
>few|TRBJ1-5|13|NA|TRBV30
TGTGCCTGGAGTTTCAATAGCAATCAGCCCCAGCATTTT
CAWSFNSNQPQHF
>NA|TRBJ1-2|15|NA|TRBV30
TGTGCCTGGAGCCCACAGGTGCGGGGTGCCTATGGCTACACCTTC
CAWSPQVRGAYGYTF
>NA|TRBJ1-4|16|TRBD1|TRBV4-3
TGCGCCAGCAGCCCAGGACGGACAGGGGGTGAGGAAAAACTGTTTTTT
CASSPGRTGGEEKLFF
>few|TRBJ2-7|13|NA|TRBV7-2
TGTGCCAGCAGCAAACCTGGAGTTTACGAGCAGTACTTC
CASSKPGVYEQYF
>NA|TRBJ1-1|15|NA|TRBV2
TGTGCCAGCACCCGCGAAGGGGGTGGGGACACTGAAGCTTTCTTT
CASTREGGGDTEAFF
>NA|TRBJ2-5|14|NA|TRBV7-2
TGTGCCAGCAGCTTAACCCATAACAGCGGGACCCAGTACTTC
CASSLTHNSGTQYF
>few|TRBJ2-1|15|TRBD1|TRBV5-1
TGCGCCAGCAGCTTGGCCGGGACAGGGGGCAGCGAGCAGTTCTTC
CASSLAGTGGSEQFF
>few|TRBJ2-3|14|NA|TRBV2
TGTGCCAGCATGTCGGAGCGGGGCACAGATACGCAGTATTTT
CASMSERGTDTQYF
>few|TRBJ2-1|15|TRBD2|TRBV7-2
TGTGCCAGCAGCCTCGGACTAGCGGGAAACAATGAGCAGTTCTTC
CASSLGLAGNNEQFF